This TCR beta chain was recorded in a study of cytotoxic CD8 clonotypes in ibrutinib-treated CLL. Study-level information: The taking of response samples occurred after a median around 11 months of treatment, with a range of 6 to 36.

Study observations and caveats: Baseline clonality was higher than in age-matched healthy donors and moved in step with circulating CD8+ T-cell counts. There were few public clonotypes, and on treatment they contracted or stayed stable.

V gave up 5 bases and J gave up 1 base, with 11 bases separating them. Germline loops: CDR1 PRHDT, CDR2 FYEKMQ (reference sequence). The CDR3 has 15 amino acids. With sequencing, the targeted depth ranged from 1 in 200,000 to 1 in 1 million T cells. Libraries were prepared by immunoSEQ multiplex PCR; TCRdb keeps only in-frame clonotypes and omits some of them. The repertoire holds fewer than 400,000 clones, with 67% as singletons. Notes on this clone: Its matching antigen is unknown.

Sample: PBMCs, taken after 36 months of ibrutinib treatment. The clonotype originates from a human donor with chronic lymphocytic leukemia. The chain carries TRBV13 and TRBJ2-2, with D tentatively TRBD2 (5 bases). DNA of the CDR3: TGTGCCAGCAGCGCCGGACTGCAGAACACCGGGGAGCTGTTTTTT. It is translated as CASSAGLQNTGELFF.